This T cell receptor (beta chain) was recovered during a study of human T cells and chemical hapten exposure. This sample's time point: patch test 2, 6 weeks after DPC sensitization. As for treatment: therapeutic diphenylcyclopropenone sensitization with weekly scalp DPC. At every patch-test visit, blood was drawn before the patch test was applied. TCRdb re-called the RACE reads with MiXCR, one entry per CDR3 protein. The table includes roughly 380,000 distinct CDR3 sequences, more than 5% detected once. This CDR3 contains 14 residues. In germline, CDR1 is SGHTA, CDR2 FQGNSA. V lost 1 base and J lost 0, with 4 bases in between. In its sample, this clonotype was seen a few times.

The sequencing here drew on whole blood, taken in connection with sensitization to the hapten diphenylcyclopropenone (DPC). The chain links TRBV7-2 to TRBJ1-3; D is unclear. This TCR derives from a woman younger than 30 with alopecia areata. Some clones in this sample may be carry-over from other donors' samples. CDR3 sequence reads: CASSLVTSGNTIYF. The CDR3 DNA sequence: TGTGCCAGCAGCTTAGTAACCTCTGGAAACACCATATATTTT.